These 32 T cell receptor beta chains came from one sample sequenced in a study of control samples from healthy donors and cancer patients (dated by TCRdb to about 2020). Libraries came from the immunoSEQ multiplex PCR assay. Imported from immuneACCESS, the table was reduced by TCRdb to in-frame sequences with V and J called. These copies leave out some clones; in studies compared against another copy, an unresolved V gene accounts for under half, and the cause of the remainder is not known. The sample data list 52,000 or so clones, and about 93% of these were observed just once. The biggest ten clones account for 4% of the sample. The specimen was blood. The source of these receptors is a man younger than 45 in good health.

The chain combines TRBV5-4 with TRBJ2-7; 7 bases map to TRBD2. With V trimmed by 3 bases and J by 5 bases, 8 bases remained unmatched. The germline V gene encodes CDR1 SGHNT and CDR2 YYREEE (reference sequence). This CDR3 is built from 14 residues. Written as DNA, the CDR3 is TGTGCCAGCAGCTCCGGACTAGAGGGCGACGAGCAGTACTTC. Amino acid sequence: CASSSGLEGDEQYF.

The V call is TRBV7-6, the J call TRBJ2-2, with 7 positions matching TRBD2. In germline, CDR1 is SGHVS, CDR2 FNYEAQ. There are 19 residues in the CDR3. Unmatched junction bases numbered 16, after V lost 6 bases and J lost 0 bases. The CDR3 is CASSLPLNLAGANTGELFF. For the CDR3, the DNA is TGTGCCAGCAGTCTTCCTCTTAATCTGGCGGGAGCGAACACCGGGGAGCTGTTTTTT. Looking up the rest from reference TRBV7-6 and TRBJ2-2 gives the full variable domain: GAGVSQSPRYKVTKRGQDVALRCDPISGHVSLYWYRQALGQGPEFLTYFNYEAQQDKSGLPNDRFSAERPEGSISTLTIQRTEQRDSAMYRCASSLPLNLAGANTGELFFGEGSRLTVL.

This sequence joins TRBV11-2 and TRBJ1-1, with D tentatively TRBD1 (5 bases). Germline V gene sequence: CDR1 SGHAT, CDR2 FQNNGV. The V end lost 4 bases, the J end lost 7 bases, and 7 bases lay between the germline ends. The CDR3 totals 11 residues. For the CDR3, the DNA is TGTGCCAGCAGCTACGACAGTGAAGCTTTCTTT. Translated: CASSYDSEAFF.

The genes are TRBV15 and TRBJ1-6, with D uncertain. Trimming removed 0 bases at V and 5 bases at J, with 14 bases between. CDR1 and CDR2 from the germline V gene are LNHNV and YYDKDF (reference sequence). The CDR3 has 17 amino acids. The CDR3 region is CATSRESALSNNSPLHF. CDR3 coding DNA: TGTGCCACCAGCAGAGAATCTGCTTTGAGCAATAATTCACCCCTCCACTTT.

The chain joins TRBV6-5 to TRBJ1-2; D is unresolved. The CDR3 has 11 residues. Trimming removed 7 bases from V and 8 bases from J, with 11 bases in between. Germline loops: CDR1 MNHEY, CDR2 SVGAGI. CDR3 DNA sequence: TGTGCCAGCACCTCGGGCGCGGGCTACACCTTC. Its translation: CASTSGAGYTF.

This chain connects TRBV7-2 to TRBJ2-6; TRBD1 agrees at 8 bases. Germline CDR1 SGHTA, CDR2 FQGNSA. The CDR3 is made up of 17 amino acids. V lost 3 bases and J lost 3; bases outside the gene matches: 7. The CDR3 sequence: CASSFAQGALGANVLTF. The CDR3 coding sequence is TGTGCCAGCAGCTTCGCCCAGGGGGCGCTTGGGGCCAACGTCCTGACTTTC. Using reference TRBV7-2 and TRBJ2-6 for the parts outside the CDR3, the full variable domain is GAGVSQSPSNKVTEKGKDVELRCDPISGHTALYWYRQSLGQGLEFLIYFQGNSAPDKSGLPSDRFSAERTGGSVSTLTIQRTQQEDSAVYLCASSFAQGALGANVLTFGAGSRLTVL.

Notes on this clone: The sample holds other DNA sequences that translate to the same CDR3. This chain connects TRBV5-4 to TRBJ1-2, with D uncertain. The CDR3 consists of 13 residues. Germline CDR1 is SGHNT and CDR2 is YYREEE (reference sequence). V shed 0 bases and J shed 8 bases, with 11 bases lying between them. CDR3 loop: CASSLAGGGGYTF. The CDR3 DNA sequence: TGTGCCAGCAGCTTGGCGGGCGGCGGAGGCTACACCTTC.

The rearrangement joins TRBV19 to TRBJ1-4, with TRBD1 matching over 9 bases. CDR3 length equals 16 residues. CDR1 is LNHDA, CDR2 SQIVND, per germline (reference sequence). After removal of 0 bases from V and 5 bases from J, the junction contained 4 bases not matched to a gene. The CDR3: CASSIDLTGGNEKLFF. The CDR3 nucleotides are TGTGCCAGTAGTATAGACTTGACAGGGGGGAATGAAAAACTGTTTTTT.

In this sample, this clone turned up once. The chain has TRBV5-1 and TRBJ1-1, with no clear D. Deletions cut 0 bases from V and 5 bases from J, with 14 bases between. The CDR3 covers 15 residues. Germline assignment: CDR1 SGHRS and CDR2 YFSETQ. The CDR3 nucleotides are TGCGCCAGCAGCTTGGGTCAGGACCCTCGGACTGAAGCTTTCTTT. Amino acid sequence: CASSLGQDPRTEAFF.

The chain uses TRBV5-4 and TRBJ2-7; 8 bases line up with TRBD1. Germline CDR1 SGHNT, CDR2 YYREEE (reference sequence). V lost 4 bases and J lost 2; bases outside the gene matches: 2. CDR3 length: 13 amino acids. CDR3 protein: CASSVGQAYEQYF. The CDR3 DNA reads TGTGCCAGCAGCGTGGGACAGGCCTACGAGCAGTACTTC.

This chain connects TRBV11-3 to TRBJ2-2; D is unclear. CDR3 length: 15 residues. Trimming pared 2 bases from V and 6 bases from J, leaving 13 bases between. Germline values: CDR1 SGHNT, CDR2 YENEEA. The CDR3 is CASSLITSRSGELFF. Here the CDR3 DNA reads TGTGCCAGCAGCTTAATAACGTCCCGGTCCGGGGAGCTGTTTTTT.

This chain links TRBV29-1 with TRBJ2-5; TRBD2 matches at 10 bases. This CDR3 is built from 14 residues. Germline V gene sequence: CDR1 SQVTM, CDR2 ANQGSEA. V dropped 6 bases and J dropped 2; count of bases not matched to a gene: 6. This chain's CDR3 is CSVRLAGKQETQYF. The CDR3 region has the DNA TGCAGCGTCCGACTAGCGGGCAAACAAGAGACCCAGTACTTC. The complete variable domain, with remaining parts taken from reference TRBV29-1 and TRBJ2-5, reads SAVISQKPSRDICQRGTSLTIQCQVDSQVTMMFWYRQQPGQSLTLIATANQGSEATYESGFVIDKFPISRPNLTFSTLTVSNMSPEDSSIYLCSVRLAGKQETQYFGPGTRLLVL.

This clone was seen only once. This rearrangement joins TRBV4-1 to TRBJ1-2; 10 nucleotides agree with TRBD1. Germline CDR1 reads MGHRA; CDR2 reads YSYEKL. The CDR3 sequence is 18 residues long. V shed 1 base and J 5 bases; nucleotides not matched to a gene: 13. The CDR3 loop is CASSQAAGTGASLYGYTF. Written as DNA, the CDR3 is TGCGCCAGCAGCCAAGCGGCTGGGACAGGGGCCTCTTTGTATGGCTACACCTTC.

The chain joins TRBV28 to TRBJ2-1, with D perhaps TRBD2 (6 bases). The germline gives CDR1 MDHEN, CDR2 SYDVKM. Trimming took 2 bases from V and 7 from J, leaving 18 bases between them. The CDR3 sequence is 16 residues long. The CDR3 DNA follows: TGTGCCAGCAGTTTAGGACTAATTGGGTACAAGAATGAGCAGTTCTTC. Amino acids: CASSLGLIGYKNEQFF.

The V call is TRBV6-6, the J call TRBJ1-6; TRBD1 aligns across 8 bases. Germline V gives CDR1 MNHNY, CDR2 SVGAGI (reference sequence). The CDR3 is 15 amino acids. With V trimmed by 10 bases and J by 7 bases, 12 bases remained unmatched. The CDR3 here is CATGGQGGRNSPLHF. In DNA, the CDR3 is TGTGCCACAGGGGGCCAAGGGGGCAGAAATTCACCCCTCCACTTT.

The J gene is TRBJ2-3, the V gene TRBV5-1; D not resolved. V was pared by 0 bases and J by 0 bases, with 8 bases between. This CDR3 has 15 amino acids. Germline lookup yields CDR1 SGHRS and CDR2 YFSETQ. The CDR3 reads CASSLDKTSTDTQYF. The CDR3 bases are TGCGCCAGCAGCTTGGACAAAACTAGCACAGATACGCAGTATTTT.

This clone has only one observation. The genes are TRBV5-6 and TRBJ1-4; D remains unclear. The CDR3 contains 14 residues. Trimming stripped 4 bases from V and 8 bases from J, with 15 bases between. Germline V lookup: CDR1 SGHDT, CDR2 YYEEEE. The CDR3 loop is CASSPMGLGEKLFF. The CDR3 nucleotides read TGTGCCAGCAGCCCGATGGGGTTGGGAGAAAAACTGTTTTTT.

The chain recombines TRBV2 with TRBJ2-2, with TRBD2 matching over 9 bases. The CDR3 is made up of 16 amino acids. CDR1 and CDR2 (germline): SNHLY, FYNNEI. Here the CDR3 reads CPRRHAAGGDTGELFF. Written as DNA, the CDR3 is TGTCCCCGCCGGCACGCGGCGGGGGGGGACACCGGGGAGCTGTTTTTT.

The CDR3 loop reads CSVPRSTTYNEQFF. Written as DNA, the CDR3 is TGCAGCGTTCCCAGGAGCACCACCTACAATGAGCAGTTCTTC. V and J are TRBV29-1 and TRBJ2-1; unclear D gene. Germline V CDR1 and CDR2: SQVTM, ANQGSEA. The CDR3 runs 14 residues. V lost 5 bases, J lost 2 bases, and 13 bases lay in between.

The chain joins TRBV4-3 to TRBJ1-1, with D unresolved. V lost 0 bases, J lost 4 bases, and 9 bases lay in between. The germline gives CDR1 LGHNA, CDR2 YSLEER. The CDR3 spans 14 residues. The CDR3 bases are TGCGCCAGCAGCCAAGATTCTGCCGGCACTGAAGCTTTCTTT. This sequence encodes CASSQDSAGTEAFF.

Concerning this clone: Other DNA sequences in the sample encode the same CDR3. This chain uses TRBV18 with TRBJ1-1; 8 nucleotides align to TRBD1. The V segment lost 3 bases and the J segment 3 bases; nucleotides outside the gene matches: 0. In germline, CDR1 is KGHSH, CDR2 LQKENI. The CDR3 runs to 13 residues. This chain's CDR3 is CASSPGQDTEAFF. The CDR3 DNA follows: TGTGCCAGCTCACCGGGACAGGACACTGAAGCTTTCTTT.

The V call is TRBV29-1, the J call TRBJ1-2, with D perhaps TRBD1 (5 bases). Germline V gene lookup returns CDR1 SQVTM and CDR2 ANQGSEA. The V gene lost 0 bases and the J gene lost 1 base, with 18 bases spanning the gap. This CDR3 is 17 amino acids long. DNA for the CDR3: TGCAGCGTTGAAGATTTGGGGCGGCAGGACCTTAACTATGGCTACACCTTC. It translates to CSVEDLGRQDLNYGYTF.

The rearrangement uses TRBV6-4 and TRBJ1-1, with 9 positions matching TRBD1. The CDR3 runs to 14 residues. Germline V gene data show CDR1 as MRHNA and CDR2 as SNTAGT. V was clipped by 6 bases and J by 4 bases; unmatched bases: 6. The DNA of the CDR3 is TGTGCCAGCAGCGAGGGACAGGGTGGCACTGAAGCTTTCTTT. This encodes CASSEGQGGTEAFF.

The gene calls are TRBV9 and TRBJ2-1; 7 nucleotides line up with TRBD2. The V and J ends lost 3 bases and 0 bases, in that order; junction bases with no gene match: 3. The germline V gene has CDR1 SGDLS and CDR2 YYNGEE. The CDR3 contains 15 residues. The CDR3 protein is CASSAAGVSYNEQFF. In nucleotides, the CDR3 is TGTGCCAGCAGCGCCGCGGGAGTCTCCTACAATGAGCAGTTCTTC.

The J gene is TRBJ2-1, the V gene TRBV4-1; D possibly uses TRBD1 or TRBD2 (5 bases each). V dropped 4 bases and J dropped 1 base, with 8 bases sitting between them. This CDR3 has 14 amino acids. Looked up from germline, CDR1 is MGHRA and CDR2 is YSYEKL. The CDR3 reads CASSPGRSYNEQFF. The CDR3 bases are TGCGCCAGCAGCCCGGGGCGATCCTACAATGAGCAGTTCTTC.

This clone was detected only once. For the CDR3, the DNA is TGTGCCAGCAGTGAAGGGGGTTGGGGACAGCCTAACGAAGCTTTCTTT. This encodes CASSEGGWGQPNEAFF. The chain links TRBV6-1 to TRBJ1-1, with 7 bases aligning to TRBD1. Unmatched junction bases numbered 13, after V lost 1 base and J lost 8 bases. The CDR3 has 16 amino acids. CDR1 and CDR2 (germline): MNHNS, SASEGT.

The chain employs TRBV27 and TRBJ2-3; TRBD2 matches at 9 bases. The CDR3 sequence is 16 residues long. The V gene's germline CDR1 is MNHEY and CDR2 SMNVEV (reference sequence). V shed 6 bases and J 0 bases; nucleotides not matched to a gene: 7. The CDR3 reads CASSLRTSASTDTQYF. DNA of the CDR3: TGTGCCAGCAGCCTGCGGACTAGCGCTAGCACAGATACGCAGTATTTT.

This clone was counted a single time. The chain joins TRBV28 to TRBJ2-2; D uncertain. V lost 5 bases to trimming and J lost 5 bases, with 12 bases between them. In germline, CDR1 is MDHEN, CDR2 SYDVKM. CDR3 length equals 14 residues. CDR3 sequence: CASSQGLTTGELFF. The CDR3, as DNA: TGTGCCAGCAGTCAAGGCCTTACGACCGGGGAGCTGTTTTTT.

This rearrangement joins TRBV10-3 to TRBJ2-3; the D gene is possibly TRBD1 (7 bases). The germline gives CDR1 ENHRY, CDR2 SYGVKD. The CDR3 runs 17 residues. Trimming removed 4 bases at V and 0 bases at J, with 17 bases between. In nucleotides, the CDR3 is TGTGCCATCAGTGCCTCGAAGGCAGGGGGGAGCACAGATACGCAGTATTTT. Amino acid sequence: CAISASKAGGSTDTQYF.

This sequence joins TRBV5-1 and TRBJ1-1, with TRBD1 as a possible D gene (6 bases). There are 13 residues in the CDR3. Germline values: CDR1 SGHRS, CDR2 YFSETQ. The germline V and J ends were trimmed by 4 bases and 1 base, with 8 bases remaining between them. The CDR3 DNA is TGCGCCAGCAGCCGACAGGAGAACACTGAAGCTTTCTTT. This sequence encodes CASSRQENTEAFF.

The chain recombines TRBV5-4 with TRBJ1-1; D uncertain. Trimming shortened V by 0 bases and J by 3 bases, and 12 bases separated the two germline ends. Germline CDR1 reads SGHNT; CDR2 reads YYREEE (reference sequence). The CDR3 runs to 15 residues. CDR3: CASSLVGGRYTEAFF. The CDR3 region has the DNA TGTGCCAGCAGCTTGGTTGGCGGTAGGTACACTGAAGCTTTCTTT.

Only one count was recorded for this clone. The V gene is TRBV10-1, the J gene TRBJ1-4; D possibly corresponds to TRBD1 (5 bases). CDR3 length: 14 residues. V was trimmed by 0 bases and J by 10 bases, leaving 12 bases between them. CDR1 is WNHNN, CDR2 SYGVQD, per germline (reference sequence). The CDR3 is CASSESQGRGKLFF. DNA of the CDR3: TGCGCCAGCAGTGAGTCCCAGGGACGAGGAAAACTGTTTTTT.